This is a list of T cell receptor beta chains from one sample in a study of T-cell reconstitution after alpha-beta-depleted transplantation in children. TCRdb reanalysed the PCR reads using MiXCR and keeps one entry per CDR3 protein. Among 450,000 to 600,000 distinct CDR3 sequences listed, 10% were seen once. The sample was PBMCs, taken before TCRalphabeta/CD19-depleted stem cell transplant. Every receptor here comes from a child under 10 years old with inherited bone marrow failure, due to receive a stem cell transplant. CDR3s include the opening cysteine and the closing phenylalanine or tryptophan. D genes are given only for firm matches. Only part of the rows carry a size: once, few, many, or a class if the clone is expanded.

>TRBV27|-|TRBJ2-7|many
CASSYGSAYEQYF
TGTGCCAGCAGTTATGGCAGCGCCTACGAGCAGTACTTC
>TRBV27|TRBD1|TRBJ1-2|many
CASSLLGTGGRNYGYTF
TGTGCCAGCAGTTTACTGGGGACAGGGGGTAGGAACTATGGCTACACCTTC
>TRBV12-3/TRBV12-4|-|TRBJ2-7|few
CASSHSRVSYEQYF
TGTGCCAGCAGTCATAGCAGGGTATCCTACGAGCAGTACTTC
>TRBV28|-|TRBJ1-2|many
CASSLSPRYGYTF
TGTGCCAGCAGTTTATCCCCCCGATATGGCTACACCTTC
>TRBV20-1|TRBD2|TRBJ2-3|many
CSAQLAGVSDTQYF
TGCAGTGCACAACTAGCGGGAGTCTCAGATACGCAGTATTTT
>TRBV29-1|TRBD1|TRBJ2-5|many
CSAQETGEVGETQYF
TGCAGCGCTCAAGAGACAGGGGAGGTGGGAGAGACCCAGTACTTC
>TRBV18|-|TRBJ1-3|many
CASSPIVLPGAFGNTIYF
TGTGCCAGCTCACCAATCGTCCTTCCGGGGGCATTTGGAAACACCATATATTTT
>TRBV10-3|-|TRBJ2-7|-
CAIGYSYEQYF
TGTGCCATCGGCTATTCCTACGAGCAGTACTTC
>TRBV12-3/TRBV12-4|-|TRBJ2-7|-
CASSLGTTGGEYF
TGTGCCAGCAGTTTAGGGACTACCGGAGGGGAGTACTTC
>TRBV27|TRBD1|TRBJ1-6|-
CASGQGRNSPLHF
TGTGCCAGTGGACAGGGGAGAAATTCACCCCTCCACTTT